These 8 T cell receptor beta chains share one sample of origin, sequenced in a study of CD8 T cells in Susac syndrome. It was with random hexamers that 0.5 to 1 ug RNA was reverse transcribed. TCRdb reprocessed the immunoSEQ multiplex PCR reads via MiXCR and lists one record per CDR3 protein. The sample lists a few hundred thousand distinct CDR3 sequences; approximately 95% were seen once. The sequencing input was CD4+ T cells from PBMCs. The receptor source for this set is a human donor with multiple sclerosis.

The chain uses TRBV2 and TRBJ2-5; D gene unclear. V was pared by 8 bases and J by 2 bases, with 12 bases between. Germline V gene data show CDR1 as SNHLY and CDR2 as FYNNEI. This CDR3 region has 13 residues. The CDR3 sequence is CASGLDKQETQYF. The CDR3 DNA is TGTGCCAGCGGCCTCGACAAACAAGAGACCCAGTACTTC.

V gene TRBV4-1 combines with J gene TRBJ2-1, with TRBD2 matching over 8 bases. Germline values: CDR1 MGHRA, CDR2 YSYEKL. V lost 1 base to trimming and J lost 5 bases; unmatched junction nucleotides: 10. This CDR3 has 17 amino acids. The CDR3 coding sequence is TGCGCCAGCAGCCAAGTTCGCTGGACTAGCAGTCACAATGAGCAGTTCTTC. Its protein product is CASSQVRWTSSHNEQFF.

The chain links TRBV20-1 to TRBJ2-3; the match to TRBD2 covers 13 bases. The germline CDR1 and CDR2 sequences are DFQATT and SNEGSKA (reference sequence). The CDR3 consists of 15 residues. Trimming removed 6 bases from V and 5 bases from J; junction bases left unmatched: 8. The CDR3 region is CSANQLAGGRDTQYF. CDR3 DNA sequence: TGCAGTGCAAACCAACTAGCGGGGGGGCGAGATACGCAGTATTTT.

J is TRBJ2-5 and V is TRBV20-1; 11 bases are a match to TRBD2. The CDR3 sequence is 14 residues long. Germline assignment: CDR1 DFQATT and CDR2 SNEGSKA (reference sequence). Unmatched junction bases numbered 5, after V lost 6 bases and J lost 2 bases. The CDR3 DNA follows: TGCAGTGCCCCCGGGACTAGCGGACAAGAGACCCAGTACTTC. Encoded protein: CSAPGTSGQETQYF.

Here the CDR3 DNA reads TGCAGTGCTAGAGATTTCGTGGCAGGAGACTATGGCTACACCTTC. This sequence encodes CSARDFVAGDYGYTF. The chain recombines TRBV20-1 with TRBJ1-2; D is ambiguous. V lost 0 bases and J 3 bases, leaving 14 bases between the germline ends. Per germline, CDR1 DFQATT and CDR2 SNEGSKA (reference sequence). CDR3 size: 15 residues.

The CDR3 region has the DNA TGCAGTGCTTCCAAAACAGGGGTCGAACAGCCCCAGCATTTT. Protein: CSASKTGVEQPQHF. The chain couples TRBV20-1 to TRBJ1-5; TRBD1 matches 7 bases. V trimming: 5 bases; J trimming: 7 bases; junction bases outside the gene matches: 11. The CDR3 contains 14 residues. Germline assignment: CDR1 DFQATT and CDR2 SNEGSKA (reference sequence).

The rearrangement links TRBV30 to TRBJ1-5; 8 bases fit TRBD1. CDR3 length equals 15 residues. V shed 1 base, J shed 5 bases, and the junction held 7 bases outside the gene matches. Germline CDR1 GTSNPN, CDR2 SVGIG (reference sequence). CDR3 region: CAWSAFGQGYQPQHF. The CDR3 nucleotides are TGTGCCTGGAGTGCATTCGGACAGGGCTATCAGCCCCAGCATTTT.

The CDR3 is CATSSRAQRDEQYF. Here the CDR3 DNA reads TGTGCCACCAGCAGTCGCGCCCAGAGGGACGAGCAGTACTTC. This chain links TRBV15 with TRBJ2-7, with TRBD2 as a possible D gene (5 bases). Looked up from germline, CDR1 is LNHNV and CDR2 is YYDKDF (reference sequence). V lost 3 bases, J lost 5 bases, and 14 bases lay in between. CDR3 length: 14 amino acids.